Sequencing of this TCR beta chain was carried out in a study of blood T cell repertoires in COVID-19 (TCRdb year 2020). A note on the overall study: The collaborator samples originated in the United States, Italy and Spain and spanned the acute and convalescent phases of COVID-19. The prospective study material was composed of cDNA or gDNA derived from T cells, B-cell-depleted T cells, or PBMCs. Deeply sampled blood TCRbeta repertoires from subjects exposed to, actively infected with, or recovered from COVID-19 were included in the dataset. A freely available public database, intended as a resource for researchers studying the immune response to SARS-CoV-2, is where the repertoires were released. The samples were drawn from the first 160 participants of the ongoing ImmuneRACE study and from 950 to 1,500 subjects provided by 6 global collaborators. A de-identified subject ID, COVID-19 status, age in years and sex were almost always included in the sample metadata. Where available, HLA class I and class II types were taken from metadata supplied by the sample provider and were not determined by assay-based typing.

The research as a whole found: Clinical and demographic metadata were provided uncurated, with the amount varying by source and participant.

A distance of 15 bases separates the germline ends of V and J, which lose 5 bases and 8 bases respectively. The germline V gene (reference sequence) sets CDR1 to SEHNR and CDR2 to FQNEAQ. The CDR3 contains 13 residues, cysteine and phenylalanine counted. Only the CDR3 DNA is retained, 39 bases long and in frame from the first base. The immunoSEQ Assay, a bias-controlled multiplex PCR, was used to amplify TCRbeta CDR3 regions from genomic DNA. The source study handled its data this way. Nucleated cell counts per sample were estimated from amplification of reference gene primers within the assay. To quantify the absolute abundance of each unique TCRbeta CDR3 rearrangement, sequence reads were collapsed and filtered. Productive Simpson clonality was computed per sample as the square root of Simpson's diversity index over productive rearrangements. Sourced from immuneACCESS, this table was stored by TCRdb with only in-frame sequences that have V and J called. A share of the clones is absent; for the studies checked, an unresolved V gene accounts for under half, and the remainder has no known explanation. D and trimming come from the DNA, and the V and J calls and clone size come from that table. The sample table records 200,000 or so clones; 88% of these occur just once. 2.7% of the sample is in the top ten clones.

Collaborating institutions collected whole blood in K2EDTA tubes following their own protocols. Collaborator samples were shipped for TCRbeta analysis as frozen whole blood, isolated PBMCs, or DNA extracted from either sample type. As concerns this clone: Which antigen it targets is not known. No base-level quality is on record; no much larger clone is a single base apart.

The chain is made from TRBV7-9 and TRBJ1-1, with the D gene too uncertain to name. The clonotype comes from a woman aged 60 to 75 with acute or convalescent COVID-19. The sample taken for sequencing was peripheral blood. CDR3 loop: CASSPRVGPEAFF. The nucleotides read TGTGCCAGCAGCCCTCGGGTCGGCCCAGAAGCTTTCTTT.